This section outlines one T cell receptor beta chain sequence together with its context. Its antigen is currently unknown. This record belongs to a study of identifying expanded T cells in peripheral blood. Regarding the study as a whole: Variance in clone template counts between approximately 2-week samples significantly increased with total template count across all healthy donors. Differentially abundant clones: roughly 1.3 between replicates, 16.4 at two to three weeks, roughly 18 at four.

Clones were read by immunoSEQ multiplex PCR, and TCRdb kept only the in-frame ones, dropping some. The data hold around 57,000 clones, with approximately 87% observed a single time. Trimming pared 5 bases from V and 4 bases from J, leaving 13 bases between. The CDR3 is 13 residues long. CDR1 and CDR2 from the germline V gene are SGHRS and YFSETQ. The sequenced sample consisted of blood. The V and J genes are TRBV5-1 and TRBJ2-7; possible D gene TRBD1, 6 bases. The sequence came from a person aged 18 to 70 in good health. CDR3 nucleotide sequence: TGCGCCAGCAGATTGACAGGTGATTACGAGCAGTACTTC. Encoded protein: CASRLTGDYEQYF.